This T cell receptor beta chain came from a study of blood T cells in healthy people across ages. CDR3 length equals 18 residues. V gave up 0 bases and J gave up 1 base, with 17 bases separating them. Germline V gives CDR1 LGHNA, CDR2 YSLEER. Primed by a sample-barcoded 5' primer and a J-beta primer mix, a second PCR proceeded for about 7 to 11 cycles. TCRdb re-analysed the 5' RACE reads in MiXCR, keeping a single row per CDR3 protein. The top ten clones hold under 4.5% of a sample with 750,000 to 850,000 distinct CDR3 sequences, 25% of them seen once. These data also formed part of another study, on T cells of mothers and their children.

This chain connects TRBV4-3 to TRBJ2-3; D is possibly TRBD1 or TRBD2 (5 bases each). This TCR was sampled from a boy aged 5-17 years in good health. Sequenced: blood. The CDR3 sequence is CASSQDRGTVSGTDTQYF. The CDR3 DNA reads TGCGCCAGCAGCCAAGATAGAGGGACGGTGAGTGGCACAGATACGCAGTATTTT.